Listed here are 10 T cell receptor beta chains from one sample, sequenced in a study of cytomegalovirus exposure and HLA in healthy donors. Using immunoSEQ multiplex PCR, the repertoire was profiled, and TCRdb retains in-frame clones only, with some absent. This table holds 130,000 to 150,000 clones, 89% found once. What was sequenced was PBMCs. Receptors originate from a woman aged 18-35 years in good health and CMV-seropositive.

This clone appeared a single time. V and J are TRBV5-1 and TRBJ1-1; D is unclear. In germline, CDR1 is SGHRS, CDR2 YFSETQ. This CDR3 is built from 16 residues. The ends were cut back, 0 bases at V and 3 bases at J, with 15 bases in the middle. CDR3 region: CASSLVLVRFHTEAFF. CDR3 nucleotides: TGCGCCAGCAGCTTGGTATTGGTCAGGTTCCACACTGAAGCTTTCTTT.

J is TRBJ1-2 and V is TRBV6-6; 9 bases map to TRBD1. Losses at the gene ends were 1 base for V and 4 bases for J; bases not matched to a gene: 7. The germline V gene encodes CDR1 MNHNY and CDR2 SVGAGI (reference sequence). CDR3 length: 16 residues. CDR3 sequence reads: CASSYWDRGQGYGYTF. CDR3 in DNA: TGTGCCAGCAGTTACTGGGACCGGGGACAGGGCTATGGCTACACCTTC.

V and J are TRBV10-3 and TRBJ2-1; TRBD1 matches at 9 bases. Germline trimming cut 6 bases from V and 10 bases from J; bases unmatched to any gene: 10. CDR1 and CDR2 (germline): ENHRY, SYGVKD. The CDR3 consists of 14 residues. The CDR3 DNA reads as TGTGCCATCAGAGAGACAGGGGGTATAGGGGAGCAGTTCTTC. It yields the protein CAIRETGGIGEQFF.

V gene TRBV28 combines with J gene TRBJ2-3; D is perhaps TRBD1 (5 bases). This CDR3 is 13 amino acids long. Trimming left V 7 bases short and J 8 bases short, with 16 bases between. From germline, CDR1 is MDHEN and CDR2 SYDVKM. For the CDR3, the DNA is TGTGCCAGCACAGGGATTTTGACGGGTACGCAGTATTTT. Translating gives CASTGILTGTQYF.

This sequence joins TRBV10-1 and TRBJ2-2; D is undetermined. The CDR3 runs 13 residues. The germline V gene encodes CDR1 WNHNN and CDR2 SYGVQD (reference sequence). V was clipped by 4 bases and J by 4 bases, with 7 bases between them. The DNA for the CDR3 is TGCGCCAGCAGTGGTTATAGCACCGGGGAGCTGTTTTTT. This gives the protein CASSGYSTGELFF.

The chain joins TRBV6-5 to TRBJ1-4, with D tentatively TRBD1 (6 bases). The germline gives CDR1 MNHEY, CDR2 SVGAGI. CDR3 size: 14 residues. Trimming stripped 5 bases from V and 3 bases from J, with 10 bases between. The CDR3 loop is CASSKKGANEKLFF. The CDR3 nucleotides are TGTGCCAGCAGTAAAAAGGGGGCTAATGAAAAACTGTTTTTT.

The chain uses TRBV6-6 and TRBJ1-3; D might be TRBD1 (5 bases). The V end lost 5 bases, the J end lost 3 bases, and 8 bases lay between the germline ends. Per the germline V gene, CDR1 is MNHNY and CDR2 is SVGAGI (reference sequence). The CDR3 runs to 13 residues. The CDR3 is CASSRQYGNTIYF. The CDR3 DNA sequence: TGTGCCAGCAGTCGACAGTATGGAAACACCATATATTTT.

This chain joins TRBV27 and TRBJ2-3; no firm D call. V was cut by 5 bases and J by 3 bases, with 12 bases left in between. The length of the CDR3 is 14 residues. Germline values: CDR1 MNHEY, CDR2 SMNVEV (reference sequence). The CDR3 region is CASSPLSSTDTQYF. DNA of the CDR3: TGTGCCAGCAGTCCCCTAAGCTCTACAGATACGCAGTATTTT.

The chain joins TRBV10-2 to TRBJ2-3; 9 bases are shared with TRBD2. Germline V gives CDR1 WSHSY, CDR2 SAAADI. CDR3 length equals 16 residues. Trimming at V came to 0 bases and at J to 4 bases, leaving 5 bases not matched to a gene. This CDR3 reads CASSESTAGGADTQYF. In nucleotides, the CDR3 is TGCGCCAGCAGTGAGTCGACGGCGGGGGGGGCAGATACGCAGTATTTT.

CDR3 region: CASSSGTSGTRPSTDTQYF. CDR3 DNA sequence: TGTGCCAGCAGTTCTGGGACTAGCGGGACTCGTCCTAGCACAGATACGCAGTATTTT. V and J are TRBV11-2 and TRBJ2-3, with 13 bases lining up with TRBD2. The CDR3 totals 19 residues. The V segment lost 6 bases and the J segment 0 bases; nucleotides outside the gene matches: 12. From germline, CDR1 is SGHAT and CDR2 FQNNGV.